The next 26 T cell receptor beta chains were all read from a single sample in a study of cytomegalovirus exposure and HLA in healthy donors. The primer mix had 60 Vbeta and 13 Jbeta primers. Libraries were prepared by immunoSEQ multiplex PCR; TCRdb keeps only in-frame clonotypes and omits some of them. The sample lists some 170,000 clones; about 81% were seen once. The sample consisted of PBMCs. These TCRs come from a girl under 18 in good health and CMV-seropositive.

This chain links TRBV15 with TRBJ1-4; D possibly corresponds to TRBD1 (6 bases). Trimming left V 5 bases short and J 0 bases short, with 7 bases between. CDR1 LNHNV and CDR2 YYDKDF come from the germline V gene (reference sequence). CDR3 size: 14 residues. The CDR3 reads CATSWTATNEKLFF. CDR3 nucleotides: TGTGCCACCAGCTGGACAGCAACTAATGAAAAACTGTTTTTT.

The V call is TRBV7-2, the J call TRBJ1-1; TRBD1 matches 7 bases. This CDR3 is 18 amino acids long. V shed 5 bases, J shed 3 bases, and the junction held 18 bases outside the gene matches. Germline CDR1 reads SGHTA; CDR2 reads FQGNSA. DNA of the CDR3: TGTGCCAGCAGCCACCGACTATCAAACAGGGGTAAGGACACTGAAGCTTTCTTT. Translation: CASSHRLSNRGKDTEAFF. The complete variable domain, with remaining parts taken from reference TRBV7-2 and TRBJ1-1, reads GAGVSQSPSNKVTEKGKDVELRCDPISGHTALYWYRQSLGQGLEFLIYFQGNSAPDKSGLPSDRFSAERTGGSVSTLTIQRTQQEDSAVYLCASSHRLSNRGKDTEAFFGQGTRLTVV.

The J gene is TRBJ1-2, the V gene TRBV7-4, with 7 positions matching TRBD1. The CDR3 totals 15 residues. Germline V CDR1 and CDR2: SGHVT, SQSDAQ. The junction had 11 bases not matched to a gene; V was cut back by 4 bases and J by 6 bases. The DNA of the CDR3 is TGTGCCAGCAGCTACCCTAACAGGGGACTGAATGGCTACACCTTC. Translated, it gives CASSYPNRGLNGYTF.

The rearrangement links TRBV29-1 to TRBJ2-3, with TRBD2 identical over 11 bases. The V gene's germline CDR1 is SQVTM and CDR2 ANQGSEA. This CDR3 has 20 amino acids. The junction had 19 bases not matched to a gene; V was cut back by 3 bases and J by 2 bases. In nucleotides, the CDR3 is TGCAGCGTTGATGGGGTAGCGGGAGGGGCAGCCCCCGTTTACACAGATACGCAGTATTTT. Translating it yields CSVDGVAGGAAPVYTDTQYF.

This chain connects TRBV6-1 to TRBJ2-3; D is perhaps TRBD2 (6 bases). Trimming shortened V by 1 base and J by 3 bases, and 8 bases separated the two germline ends. Germline V gene data show CDR1 as MNHNS and CDR2 as SASEGT. The CDR3 has 14 residues. The CDR3 reads CASSEGRGTDTQYF. The CDR3 DNA sequence: TGTGCCAGCAGTGAAGGCCGGGGGACAGATACGCAGTATTTT.

The chain employs TRBV2 and TRBJ2-3; D remains ambiguous. From germline, CDR1 is SNHLY and CDR2 FYNNEI. The V gene lost 2 bases and the J gene lost 0 bases, with 3 bases spanning the gap. The CDR3 has 13 residues. CDR3: CASSERSTDTQYF. In DNA form, the CDR3 reads TGTGCCAGCAGTGAACGGAGCACAGATACGCAGTATTTT.

The chain uses TRBV6-6 and TRBJ2-7; 10 nucleotides align to TRBD2. This CDR3 has 16 amino acids. J lost 2 bases, V lost 0 bases, and 4 bases had no gene match. Germline V gene lookup returns CDR1 MNHNY and CDR2 SVGAGI (reference sequence). CDR3 in amino acids: CASSYSGTSDPYEQYF. The CDR3 DNA reads as TGTGCCAGCAGTTACTCCGGGACTAGCGACCCCTACGAGCAGTACTTC.

This clone has more than one count but fewer than ten. The chain links TRBV6-5 to TRBJ2-5; 9 nucleotides align to TRBD2. The CDR3 contains 16 residues. With V trimmed by 3 bases and J by 5 bases, 10 bases remained unmatched. Germline V CDR1 and CDR2: MNHEY, SVGAGI. The CDR3 DNA sequence: TGTGCCAGCAGTTATTTCCTGGCGGGGGGGCGGGAGACCCAGTACTTC. Translated, it gives CASSYFLAGGRETQYF.

The V gene is TRBV7-2, the J gene TRBJ2-7, with 12 bases fitting TRBD2. CDR1 SGHTA and CDR2 FQGNSA come from the germline V gene. The V gene end was trimmed by 5 bases and the J gene end by 4 bases; junction bases not matched to a gene: 6. This CDR3 has 15 residues. CDR3 bases: TGTGCCAGCAGCCCGCGACTAGCGGGAGTTTACGAGCAGTACTTC. This sequence encodes CASSPRLAGVYEQYF.

Only a few counts were recorded for this clone. The gene calls are TRBV7-2 and TRBJ1-2; TRBD1 aligns across 9 bases. V lost 1 base, J lost 7 bases, and 7 bases stayed unmatched. The CDR3 is made up of 15 amino acids. CDR1 is SGHTA, CDR2 FQGNSA, per germline. This CDR3 is CASSLGAGTGPGYTF. The CDR3 DNA reads as TGTGCCAGCAGCTTAGGGGCCGGGACAGGGCCTGGCTACACCTTC. Complete variable domain (other parts from reference TRBV7-2 and TRBJ1-2): GAGVSQSPSNKVTEKGKDVELRCDPISGHTALYWYRQSLGQGLEFLIYFQGNSAPDKSGLPSDRFSAERTGGSVSTLTIQRTQQEDSAVYLCASSLGAGTGPGYTFGSGTRLTVV.

The J gene is TRBJ2-7, the V gene TRBV28; a weak D match, TRBD2 (6 bases). This CDR3 contains 12 residues. CDR1 and CDR2 from the germline V gene are MDHEN and SYDVKM. V lost 6 bases, J lost 3 bases, and 9 bases lay in between. For the CDR3, the DNA is TGTGCCAGCAGCCGGGACTTCTACGAGCAGTACTTC. Translated, it gives CASSRDFYEQYF.

CDR3: CSVERLAGGTDTQYF. CDR3 nucleotide sequence: TGCAGCGTTGAAAGGCTAGCGGGAGGCACAGATACGCAGTATTTT. The chain uses TRBV29-1 and TRBJ2-3; 10 bases fit TRBD2. Per germline, CDR1 SQVTM and CDR2 ANQGSEA. The length of the CDR3 is 15 residues. J lost 1 base, V lost 2 bases, and 3 bases had no gene match.

This chain links TRBV18 with TRBJ1-4; possible D gene TRBD1, 5 bases. From germline, CDR1 is KGHSH and CDR2 LQKENI. Trimming cost V 2 bases and J 7 bases, with 26 bases left between them. The CDR3 is made up of 19 amino acids. CDR3 amino acids: CASSPRVQGRTAYAEKLFF. Written as DNA, the CDR3 is TGTGCCAGCTCACCAAGGGTTCAGGGTAGGACGGCGTATGCTGAAAAACTGTTTTTT. The full variable domain, rest sourced from reference TRBV18 and TRBJ1-4, is NAGVMQNPRHLVRRRGQEARLRCSPMKGHSHVYWYRQLPEEGLKFMVYLQKENIIDESGMPKERFSAEFPKEGPSILRIQQVVRGDSAAYFCASSPRVQGRTAYAEKLFFGSGTQLSVL.

This clone was recorded only once. The V gene is TRBV5-1, the J gene TRBJ2-7; possible D gene TRBD1, 5 bases. The CDR3 contains 15 residues. From germline, CDR1 is SGHRS and CDR2 YFSETQ. V lost 1 base, J lost 3 bases, and 14 bases lay in between. CDR3 DNA: TGCGCCAGCAGCTTGCGGACACCCTACCTCTACGAGCAGTACTTC. It yields the protein CASSLRTPYLYEQYF.

The J gene is TRBJ1-1, the V gene TRBV7-8; possibly TRBD1 for D (5 bases). Germline assignment: CDR1 SGHVS and CDR2 FQNEAQ. This CDR3 is built from 17 residues. V was trimmed by 1 base and J by 2 bases, leaving 17 bases between them. CDR3 DNA sequence: TGTGCCAGCAGCTTAGGTCCTATCTCCGGGGGTAACACTGAAGCTTTCTTT. Translated, it gives CASSLGPISGGNTEAFF.

The V call is TRBV9, the J call TRBJ2-3; perhaps TRBD2 as D (6 bases). The CDR3 is 16 amino acids. With 3 bases removed from V and 2 bases from J, the gap between germline ends came to 16 bases. Per germline, CDR1 SGDLS and CDR2 YYNGEE. The CDR3 sequence is CASSDWRDGYTDTQYF. CDR3 DNA: TGTGCCAGCAGCGACTGGCGGGACGGATACACAGATACGCAGTATTTT.

This chain connects TRBV28 to TRBJ1-2, with TRBD1 matching over 7 bases. The V gene end was trimmed by 2 bases and the J gene end by 4 bases; junction bases not matched to a gene: 4. Germline CDR1 and CDR2: MDHEN and SYDVKM. There are 14 residues in the CDR3. In DNA form, the CDR3 reads TGTGCCAGCAGTTTAGGGGACAGCCCCTATGGCTACACCTTC. It encodes CASSLGDSPYGYTF.

V is TRBV2 and J is TRBJ1-4, with TRBD1 identical over 12 bases. Trimming cost V 6 bases and J 3 bases; bases outside gene matches: 2. The germline V gene has CDR1 SNHLY and CDR2 FYNNEI. The CDR3 contains 15 residues. The CDR3 DNA reads TGTGCCAGCAGGGGACAGGGGGCCCCTAATGAAAAACTGTTTTTT. Translated: CASRGQGAPNEKLFF.

The chain is built from TRBV9 and TRBJ2-2; 10 nucleotides agree with TRBD1. The V and J ends lost 3 bases and 0 bases, in that order; junction bases with no gene match: 5. The CDR3 is made up of 17 amino acids. Looked up from germline, CDR1 is SGDLS and CDR2 is YYNGEE. The CDR3 reads CASSAFGQGANTGELFF. CDR3 sequence (DNA): TGTGCCAGCAGCGCCTTTGGACAGGGGGCGAACACCGGGGAGCTGTTTTTT.

The V and J genes are TRBV7-8 and TRBJ2-7, with TRBD1 matching 9 bases. Germline V gives CDR1 SGHVS, CDR2 FQNEAQ. J gave up 4 bases and V 5 bases, and 9 bases lay outside the gene matches. CDR3 length: 15 amino acids. The CDR3 is CASSIGGQGSYEQYF. Here the CDR3 DNA reads TGTGCCAGCAGCATCGGGGGACAGGGTTCGTACGAGCAGTACTTC.

This sequence joins TRBV10-3 and TRBJ1-1; the D is unclear. V was trimmed by 6 bases and J by 0 bases, leaving 8 bases between them. Per germline, CDR1 ENHRY and CDR2 SYGVKD. There are 13 residues in the CDR3. In DNA form, the CDR3 reads TGTGCCATCAGCGACACCATGAACACTGAAGCTTTCTTT. Translation: CAISDTMNTEAFF.

This chain links TRBV4-1 with TRBJ2-5; perhaps TRBD1 as D (5 bases). Gene TRBJ2-7 matches the end of the DNA better, so the J call may be wrong. This CDR3 spans 16 amino acids. Germline V gene lookup returns CDR1 MGHRA and CDR2 YSYEKL. CDR3 protein: CASSQGGNPVSYEQYF. In nucleotides, the CDR3 is TGCGCCAGCAGCCAAGGGGGCAACCCGGTCTCCTACGAGCAGTACTTC.

The V and J genes are TRBV9 and TRBJ2-2, with 7 bases matching TRBD1. CDR1 is SGDLS, CDR2 YYNGEE, per germline. With 4 bases clipped from V and 1 base from J, the junction kept 10 bases outside the gene matches. The CDR3 spans 17 residues. The CDR3 loop is CASSNTGTAQNTGELFF. The CDR3 bases are TGTGCCAGCAGCAATACCGGGACAGCACAGAACACCGGGGAGCTGTTTTTT.

The rearrangement joins TRBV28 to TRBJ2-3; 7 bases agree with TRBD1. V trimming: 4 bases; J trimming: 11 bases; junction bases outside the gene matches: 12. The CDR3 runs to 14 residues. CDR1 and CDR2 from the germline V gene are MDHEN and SYDVKM. CDR3 bases: TGTGCCAGCAGTTCAGAAACCACAGGGGACGGGCAGTATTTT. Translating it yields CASSSETTGDGQYF.

The V gene is TRBV4-3, the J gene TRBJ2-4; no clear D. Trimming took 0 bases from V and 9 from J, leaving 12 bases between them. The CDR3 extends over 14 amino acids. Germline loops: CDR1 LGHNA, CDR2 YSLEER. Here the CDR3 reads CASSQDEARGIQYF. CDR3 DNA sequence: TGCGCCAGCAGCCAAGACGAGGCCAGAGGCATTCAGTACTTC.

This chain connects TRBV19 to TRBJ2-1; 13 positions agree with TRBD2. With 9 bases clipped from V and 8 bases from J, the junction kept 7 bases outside the gene matches. This CDR3 is built from 14 residues. Germline CDR1 is LNHDA and CDR2 is SQIVND (reference sequence). The DNA for the CDR3 is TGTGCCAGCCAACTAGCGGGAGGGCCCCATGAGCAGTTCTTC. It codes for CASQLAGGPHEQFF.